A single sample is the source of the 32 T cell receptor beta chains below, sequenced in a study of CD4 T cells in relation to SARS-CoV-2 and coronaviruses. CD4+ T cells from unexposed donors were obtained before the COVID-19 pandemic (2011-2018). This table comes from immunoSEQ multiplex PCR, and its TCRdb copy is limited to in-frame clones, with some not included. This table holds 50,000 to 70,000 clones, more than 75% found once. Sequences were obtained from memory CD4+ T cells from PBMCs. The receptors here all came from a human donor in good health.

V and J are TRBV28 and TRBJ2-5; D gene ambiguous. V dropped 5 bases and J dropped 0 bases, with 13 bases sitting between them. Germline CDR1 MDHEN, CDR2 SYDVKM. This CDR3 spans 15 amino acids. The CDR3 is CASSPLDGYQETQYF. The DNA of the CDR3 is TGTGCCAGCAGTCCCTTGGACGGATACCAAGAGACCCAGTACTTC.

This clone was recorded only once. J is TRBJ1-2 and V is TRBV7-9; 7 bases are shared with TRBD1. This CDR3 is 18 amino acids long. V lost 5 bases, J lost 0 bases, and 15 bases stayed unmatched. The germline V gene encodes CDR1 SEHNR and CDR2 FQNEAQ (reference sequence). DNA of the CDR3: TGTGCCAGCAGCCCGACCCCCTTACAGGGGACCCCTAACTATGGCTACACCTTC. Translated: CASSPTPLQGTPNYGYTF.

The chain carries TRBV11-2 and TRBJ1-4; D is unclear. This CDR3 has 15 amino acids. V lost 2 bases to trimming and J lost 8 bases, with 15 bases between them. The germline V gene has CDR1 SGHAT and CDR2 FQNNGV. CDR3 DNA: TGTGCCAGCAGCTTATCGGGGTCCCTGAGCGAAAAACTGTTTTTT. It encodes CASSLSGSLSEKLFF.

This clone was found a few times. V is TRBV7-6 and J is TRBJ2-3; 7 bases match TRBD1. CDR1 and CDR2 (germline): SGHVS, FNYEAQ. Trimming took 4 bases from V and 5 from J; bases not matched to a gene: 12. CDR3 length: 16 amino acids. For the CDR3, the DNA is TGTGCCAGCAGCTCTCCTCCGGGACAGAGGGAAGATACGCAGTATTTT. It yields the protein CASSSPPGQREDTQYF.

The J gene is TRBJ1-2, the V gene TRBV10-3; the D is unclear. The CDR3 extends over 13 amino acids. Germline V gives CDR1 ENHRY, CDR2 SYGVKD. The ends were cut back, 3 bases at V and 3 bases at J, with 8 bases in the middle. The CDR3 region has the DNA TGTGCCATCAGTGACAGGTCGGACTATGGCTACACCTTC. It codes for CAISDRSDYGYTF.

In this sample, this clone turned up once. A junction end diverges from the germline sequence, so it may reflect a read error. The genes are TRBV7-7 and TRBJ2-1, with 12 bases lining up with TRBD2. Germline-derived CDR1 and CDR2 are SSHAT and FNYEAQ (reference sequence). The CDR3 covers 15 residues. In nucleotides, the CDR3 is TGTGCTAGCAGCCGAGGGGGACTAGCGGGCAGCGAGCAGTTCTTC. It translates to CASSRGGLAGSEQFF. The full variable domain, rest sourced from reference TRBV7-7 and TRBJ2-1, is GAGVSQSPRYKVTKRGQDVTLRCDPISSHATLYWYQQALGQGPEFLTYFNYEAQPDKSGLPSDRFSAERPEGSISTLTIQRTEQRDSAMYRCASSRGGLAGSEQFFGPGTRLTVL.

In regard to this clone: Germline is not matched at one junction end, which may reflect a read error. The chain employs TRBV6-5 and TRBJ1-6; no definite D call. There are 13 residues in the CDR3. Germline V gene sequence: CDR1 MNHEY, CDR2 SVGAGI. The DNA of the CDR3 is TGTGCCACGGCGAGTTTTAGGGATTCGCCCCTCCACTTT. Amino acid sequence: CATASFRDSPLHF.

V is TRBV28 and J is TRBJ1-1, with 7 bases aligning to TRBD1. The V gene end was trimmed by 5 bases and the J gene end by 0 bases; junction bases not matched to a gene: 3. This CDR3 comprises 14 residues. The germline CDR1 and CDR2 sequences are MDHEN and SYDVKM. The CDR3 DNA reads TGTGCCAGCAGTCCGGGACAGATGAACACTGAAGCTTTCTTT. Translating gives CASSPGQMNTEAFF.

The V gene is TRBV7-9, the J gene TRBJ2-7, with 13 bases aligning to TRBD2. Germline V gene data show CDR1 as SEHNR and CDR2 as FQNEAQ (reference sequence). V shed 5 bases and J 6 bases; nucleotides not matched to a gene: 10. This CDR3 region has 16 residues. As DNA, the CDR3 is TGTGCCAGCAGCCCGCGGACTAGCGGGAGAACGACCGAGCAGTACTTC. Encoded protein: CASSPRTSGRTTEQYF.

This rearrangement joins TRBV3-1 (or the pseudogene TRBV3-2) to TRBJ2-5; TRBD2 matches 8 bases. The germline gives CDR1 LGHDT, CDR2 YNNKEL (reference sequence). V dropped 0 bases and J dropped 7; count of bases not matched to a gene: 4. CDR3 length: 14 residues. CDR3 DNA sequence: TGTGCCAGCAGCCAAGATTCGGGGGGGTGGACCCAGTACTTC. This codes for CASSQDSGGWTQYF.

The genes are TRBV12-3 or TRBV12-4 and TRBJ1-2; 8 nucleotides agree with TRBD1. The CDR3 sequence is 13 residues long. The V and J ends lost 6 bases and 8 bases, in that order; junction bases with no gene match: 8. The CDR3: CASRAGQGYGYTF. For the CDR3, the DNA is TGTGCCAGCAGAGCCGGACAGGGATACGGCTACACCTTC.

CDR3 bases: TGTGCCAGCAGCCCCCGGACAGGGGCTGACACTGAAGCTTTCTTT. It translates to CASSPRTGADTEAFF. V and J are TRBV5-5 and TRBJ1-1; 9 bases match TRBD1. The CDR3 sequence is 15 residues long. CDR1 and CDR2 (germline): SGHKS, YYEKEE (reference sequence). Trimming cost V 4 bases and J 3 bases; bases outside gene matches: 7. Drawing the rest from reference TRBV5-5 and TRBJ1-1, the complete variable domain is DAGVTQSPTHLIKTRGQQVTLRCSPISGHKSVSWYQQVLGQGPQFIFQYYEKEERGRGNFPDRFSARQFPNYSSELNVNALLLGDSALYLCASSPRTGADTEAFFGQGTRLTVV.

V usage is TRBV6-2 or TRBV6-3 and J usage is TRBJ1-5; the D is unclear. This CDR3 is built from 14 residues. Trimming took 1 base from V and 8 from J, leaving 12 bases between them. Germline V lookup: CDR1 MNHEY, CDR2 SVGEGT. DNA of the CDR3: TGTGCCAGCAGTTACTTCACGTCGAGGGAGCCCCAGCATTTT. Its translation: CASSYFTSREPQHF.

This chain uses TRBV18 with TRBJ2-1; 9 bases align to TRBD2. This CDR3 contains 15 residues. Trimming cost V 5 bases and J 0 bases; bases outside gene matches: 2. The germline gives CDR1 KGHSH, CDR2 LQKENI. The CDR3 DNA reads as TGTGCCAGCTCAAGGACTAGCGACTCCTACAATGAGCAGTTCTTC. Translation: CASSRTSDSYNEQFF. The entire variable domain, with the rest obtained from reference TRBV18 and TRBJ2-1, is as follows: NAGVMQNPRHLVRRRGQEARLRCSPMKGHSHVYWYRQLPEEGLKFMVYLQKENIIDESGMPKERFSAEFPKEGPSILRIQQVVRGDSAAYFCASSRTSDSYNEQFFGPGTRLTVL.

This clone was recorded a few times. This chain connects TRBV5-1 to TRBJ2-4; TRBD2 agrees at 7 bases. The V gene's germline CDR1 is SGHRS and CDR2 YFSETQ. V lost 1 base to trimming and J lost 8 bases; unmatched junction nucleotides: 6. CDR3 length equals 14 residues. The CDR3 nucleotides read TGCGCCAGCAGCTTGTTTGCCCGGGGGGACATTCAGTACTTC. Translated, it gives CASSLFARGDIQYF.

J is TRBJ2-2 and V is TRBV11-1; tentatively, D is TRBD2 (6 bases). The CDR3 spans 15 residues. V was cut by 6 bases and J by 5 bases, with 16 bases left in between. Germline-derived CDR1 and CDR2 are SGHAT and FQDESV (reference sequence). CDR3 region: CASRIRGIGTGELFF. The DNA of the CDR3 is TGTGCCAGCAGGATACGCGGGATTGGGACCGGGGAGCTGTTTTTT.

The chain joins TRBV28 to TRBJ2-7, with no clear D. CDR1 and CDR2 from the germline V gene are MDHEN and SYDVKM. With 6 bases removed from V and 0 bases from J, the gap between germline ends came to 15 bases. The length of the CDR3 is 15 residues. The CDR3 DNA reads as TGTGCCAGCAGAACGAGGAAGGAAAGCTCCTACGAGCAGTACTTC. It is translated as CASRTRKESSYEQYF.

The genes are TRBV5-1 and TRBJ2-5, with D unclear. In germline, CDR1 is SGHRS, CDR2 YFSETQ. The germline V and J ends were trimmed by 0 bases and 3 bases, with 9 bases remaining between them. This CDR3 contains 14 residues. CDR3 in DNA: TGCGCCAGCAGCTTGGAACCAGGAGAAGAGACCCAGTACTTC. This translates into CASSLEPGEETQYF. Looking up the rest from reference TRBV5-1 and TRBJ2-5 gives the full variable domain: KAGVTQTPRYLIKTRGQQVTLSCSPISGHRSVSWYQQTPGQGLQFLFEYFSETQRNKGNFPGRFSGRQFSNSRSEMNVSTLELGDSALYLCASSLEPGEETQYFGPGTRLLVL.

The chain recombines TRBV4-1 with TRBJ1-5; D not resolved. The CDR3 loop spans 15 amino acids. Germline values: CDR1 MGHRA, CDR2 YSYEKL. Between the trimmed V and J ends, which lost 0 bases and 10 bases, there was a span of 16 bases. CDR3 nucleotides: TGCGCCAGCAGCCAAGATATTTTGAAAGGACCACCCCAGCATTTT. Translated: CASSQDILKGPPQHF.

The chain employs TRBV7-3 and TRBJ2-3; a possible D gene is TRBD1 (5 bases). Trimming cost V 6 bases and J 0 bases, with 13 bases left between them. CDR3 size: 15 residues. Per the germline V gene, CDR1 is SGHTA and CDR2 is FQGTGA. The CDR3 DNA is TGTGCCAGCAGTAAGGGGCTAACTAGCACAGATACGCAGTATTTT. Amino acids: CASSKGLTSTDTQYF. Drawing the rest from reference TRBV7-3 and TRBJ2-3, the complete variable domain is GAGVSQTPSNKVTEKGKYVELRCDPISGHTALYWYRQSLGQGPEFLIYFQGTGAADDSGLPNDRFFAVRPEGSVSTLKIQRTERGDSAVYLCASSKGLTSTDTQYFGPGTRLTVL.

This rearrangement joins TRBV2 to TRBJ2-4; D possibly corresponds to TRBD1 (5 bases). Looked up from germline, CDR1 is SNHLY and CDR2 is FYNNEI. Trimming pared 0 bases from V and 5 bases from J, leaving 11 bases between. The CDR3 runs 15 residues. Here the CDR3 DNA reads TGTGCCAGCAGTGAAGCGGCAGGGTTGCAAAACATTCAGTACTTC. This translates into CASSEAAGLQNIQYF.

The genes are TRBV4-3 and TRBJ2-3, with 8 positions matching TRBD2. The CDR3 extends over 16 amino acids. The junction had 5 bases not matched to a gene; V was cut back by 1 base and J by 2 bases. Germline V gene lookup returns CDR1 LGHNA and CDR2 YSLEER. CDR3 in amino acids: CASSQVAGTSTDTQYF. For the CDR3, the DNA is TGCGCCAGCAGCCAAGTAGCGGGGACGTCCACAGATACGCAGTATTTT.

This sequence joins TRBV5-1 and TRBJ2-7; 8 positions match TRBD1. CDR3 length equals 15 residues. V shed 4 bases and J 1 base; nucleotides not matched to a gene: 7. Germline-derived CDR1 and CDR2 are SGHRS and YFSETQ. The CDR3 protein is CASSTGQAISYEQYF. CDR3 coding DNA: TGCGCCAGCAGCACGGGACAGGCCATTTCCTACGAGCAGTACTTC. Variable domain in full (rest from reference TRBV5-1 and TRBJ2-7): KAGVTQTPRYLIKTRGQQVTLSCSPISGHRSVSWYQQTPGQGLQFLFEYFSETQRNKGNFPGRFSGRQFSNSRSEMNVSTLELGDSALYLCASSTGQAISYEQYFGPGTRLTVT.

V is TRBV18 and J is TRBJ1-1; D might be TRBD1 (6 bases). Trimming removed 8 bases from V and 3 bases from J, with 13 bases in between. CDR1 is KGHSH, CDR2 LQKENI, per germline. The length of the CDR3 is 13 residues. The CDR3 is CASLQGGYTEAFF. CDR3 nucleotide sequence: TGTGCCAGCCTACAGGGCGGGTACACTGAAGCTTTCTTT.

V is TRBV5-6 and J is TRBJ2-1; D is unresolved. Trimming left V 0 bases short and J 8 bases short, with 9 bases between. Germline assignment: CDR1 SGHDT and CDR2 YYEEEE. The CDR3 contains 13 residues. The chain's CDR3 is CASSLGPQYEQFF. The CDR3, as DNA: TGTGCCAGCAGCTTGGGGCCACAATATGAGCAGTTCTTC. The full variable domain, with the rest looked up from reference TRBV5-6 and TRBJ2-1, is DAGVTQSPTHLIKTRGQQVTLRCSPKSGHDTVSWYQQALGQGPQFIFQYYEEEERQRGNFPDRFSGHQFPNYSSELNVNALLLGDSALYLCASSLGPQYEQFFGPGTRLTVL.

The gene calls are TRBV19 and TRBJ1-5; D gene unclear. The CDR3 has 16 residues. V lost 5 bases, J lost 0 bases, and 14 bases lay in between. Germline V gene lookup returns CDR1 LNHDA and CDR2 SQIVND (reference sequence). DNA of the CDR3: TGTGCCAGTAGTCTCCGGACTCTCTATAGCAATCAGCCCCAGCATTTT. This translates into CASSLRTLYSNQPQHF.

J is TRBJ1-4 and V is TRBV4-1, with 9 nucleotides matching TRBD1. CDR3 size: 18 residues. The V segment lost 3 bases and the J segment 3 bases; nucleotides outside the gene matches: 11. Germline values: CDR1 MGHRA, CDR2 YSYEKL. The CDR3: CASSHHGTGRLANEKLFF. The DNA of the CDR3 is TGCGCCAGCAGCCATCATGGGACAGGGCGTTTGGCTAATGAAAAACTGTTTTTT.

The J gene is TRBJ2-2, the V gene TRBV5-1; possible D gene TRBD2, 6 bases. V was cut by 10 bases and J by 6 bases, with 16 bases left in between. CDR1 is SGHRS and CDR2 is YFSETQ in the germline V gene. The CDR3 runs to 13 residues. The CDR3 DNA reads TGCGCCTCGGACTCCGGGGGACCCGGGGAGCTGTTTTTT. Its protein is CASDSGGPGELFF.

The rearrangement links TRBV10-2 to TRBJ2-5, with 7 positions matching TRBD1. Germline V CDR1 and CDR2: WSHSY, SAAADI. The V gene end was trimmed by 8 bases and the J gene end by 1 base; junction bases not matched to a gene: 13. The CDR3 length is 16 residues. CDR3 sequence: CASHANKGAIQETQYF. The CDR3 bases are TGCGCCAGCCATGCTAATAAGGGGGCTATCCAAGAGACCCAGTACTTC.

The chain combines TRBV18 with TRBJ2-1, with D perhaps being TRBD1 or TRBD2 (5 bases each). The CDR3 consists of 12 residues. The germline gives CDR1 KGHSH, CDR2 LQKENI. Trimming took off 6 bases at V and 9 bases at J, with 12 bases between the two ends. The CDR3 bases are TGTGCCAGCTCCAGTGGGGGAGTTGAGCAGTTCTTC. It is translated as CASSSGGVEQFF.

The CDR3 bases are TGTGCCAGCAGTTACGGCACTAGCGGGGGCCTTGGGCAGTTCTTC. Translating it yields CASSYGTSGGLGQFF. The V and J genes are TRBV6-2 or TRBV6-3 and TRBJ2-1, with TRBD2 matching 11 bases. CDR3 length equals 15 residues. The J segment lost 12 bases and the V segment lost 2 bases, leaving 9 bases of the junction unmatched. The germline V gene encodes CDR1 MNHEY and CDR2 SVGEGT.

The chain has TRBV6-1 and TRBJ2-6; 8 bases match TRBD2. V lost 2 bases and J lost 0; bases outside the gene matches: 6. Looked up from germline, CDR1 is MNHNS and CDR2 is SASEGT. This CDR3 spans 18 amino acids. CDR3 DNA sequence: TGTGCCAGCAGTGAAAGGATAGCGGGGAGCTCTGGGGCCAACGTCCTGACTTTC. Translating gives CASSERIAGSSGANVLTF.